The 16 T cell receptor beta chains below were found in one sample sequenced in a study of blood T cell repertoires in COVID-19. Assay: immunoSEQ multiplex PCR; the TCRdb copy retains only in-frame clones and omits some. The sample has hundreds of thousands of clones, approximately 86% seen once; the top ten hold approximately 2%. What was sequenced was peripheral blood. The receptors come from a young woman who had recovered from COVID-19.

This chain uses TRBV6-5 with TRBJ1-1; 7 positions match TRBD1. There are 12 residues in the CDR3. J was trimmed by 7 bases and V by 5 bases; bases with no gene match: 4. Germline-derived CDR1 and CDR2 are MNHEY and SVGAGI. CDR3 sequence reads: CASSLRDSEAFF. The DNA of the CDR3 is TGTGCCAGCAGTCTCCGGGACAGTGAAGCTTTCTTT.

In its sample, this clone was seen once. The genes are TRBV4-1 and TRBJ2-2; D is ambiguous. CDR3 size: 15 residues. Germline values: CDR1 MGHRA, CDR2 YSYEKL. The ends were cut back, 4 bases at V and 1 base at J, with 10 bases in the middle. The CDR3 sequence: CASSPQPGNTGELFF. Written as DNA, the CDR3 is TGCGCCAGCAGCCCGCAACCGGGGAACACCGGGGAGCTGTTTTTT.

The chain combines TRBV5-1 with TRBJ2-4; TRBD1 might be the D (7 bases). Germline V lookup: CDR1 SGHRS, CDR2 YFSETQ. CDR3 length equals 14 residues. Trimming took 4 bases from V and 11 from J, leaving 19 bases between them. In DNA form, the CDR3 reads TGCGCCAGCAGCCCGGGGGACAGCTTCACCGTTCAGTACTTC. This encodes CASSPGDSFTVQYF.

The table lists this clone with a count of one. The chain employs TRBV15 and TRBJ2-3; D might be TRBD2 (5 bases). The CDR3 has 15 amino acids. From germline, CDR1 is LNHNV and CDR2 YYDKDF (reference sequence). V lost 9 bases and J 2 bases, leaving 18 bases between the germline ends. For the CDR3, the DNA is TGTGCCACATCCTATCCCGCGGGTTCCACAGATACGCAGTATTTT. It specifies CATSYPAGSTDTQYF.

The CDR3 loop reads CASGLQGFQPQHF. In DNA form, the CDR3 reads TGTGCTAGTGGTTTACAGGGGTTCCAGCCCCAGCATTTT. This chain joins TRBV12-5 and TRBJ1-5, with TRBD1 identical over 7 bases. The CDR3 covers 13 residues. V lost 3 bases, J lost 7 bases, and 3 bases stayed unmatched. CDR1 LGHNT and CDR2 FRNRAP come from the germline V gene.

This sequence joins TRBV7-2 and TRBJ2-2; 8 bases fit TRBD2. The V gene's germline CDR1 is SGHTA and CDR2 FQGNSA. J lost 7 bases, V lost 3 bases, and 7 bases had no gene match. The length of the CDR3 is 15 residues. CDR3: CASSFRAGERGELFF. The CDR3 DNA is TGTGCCAGCAGCTTCAGAGCGGGAGAACGCGGGGAGCTGTTTTTT.

This sequence joins TRBV6-5 and TRBJ1-5, with a tentative D call TRBD1 (6 bases). The V and J ends lost 6 bases and 2 bases respectively, with 14 bases between them. Per germline, CDR1 MNHEY and CDR2 SVGAGI. The CDR3 covers 15 residues. CDR3 region: CASSQSDSGNQPQHF. CDR3 sequence (DNA): TGTGCCAGCAGCCAATCGGACAGCGGCAATCAGCCCCAGCATTTT.

This chain uses TRBV11-2 with TRBJ1-2; D is unresolved. Germline V gene data show CDR1 as SGHAT and CDR2 as FQNNGV. Trimming removed 6 bases from V and 5 bases from J, with 16 bases in between. The CDR3 sequence is 14 residues long. CDR3 residues: CASRPGEGGYGYTF. The CDR3 DNA is TGTGCCAGCAGGCCTGGCGAGGGAGGGTATGGCTACACCTTC.

This chain uses TRBV3-1 (or the pseudogene TRBV3-2) with TRBJ2-1, with TRBD2 matching over 13 bases. After removal of 6 bases from V and 5 bases from J, the junction contained 1 base not matched to a gene. This CDR3 spans 14 amino acids. CDR1 is LGHDT, CDR2 YNNKEL, per germline (reference sequence). CDR3 nucleotide sequence: TGTGCCAGCAGGGGGACTAGCGGGGACAATGAGCAGTTCTTC. Residues: CASRGTSGDNEQFF.

This rearrangement joins TRBV15 to TRBJ1-4; possibly TRBD1 for D (6 bases). The CDR3 runs to 15 residues. Germline V CDR1 and CDR2: LNHNV, YYDKDF (reference sequence). Trimming pared 3 bases from V and 11 bases from J, leaving 19 bases between. This chain's CDR3 is CATSSYGQKSWKLFF. In DNA form, the CDR3 reads TGTGCCACCAGCAGTTACGGACAGAAGTCTTGGAAACTGTTTTTT.

The chain uses TRBV29-1 and TRBJ2-5; TRBD1 matches at 10 bases. Per germline, CDR1 SQVTM and CDR2 ANQGSEA. The V and J ends lost 6 bases and 3 bases, in that order; junction bases with no gene match: 7. The CDR3 runs to 14 residues. CDR3 bases: TGCAGCGTCCTCCGGGACAGGGGAGAAGAGACCCAGTACTTC. Protein: CSVLRDRGEETQYF.

This clone was seen once. This sequence joins TRBV11-2 and TRBJ2-5; 9 bases map to TRBD1. V was pared by 5 bases and J by 4 bases, with 8 bases of the junction left unmatched. From germline, CDR1 is SGHAT and CDR2 FQNNGV. The CDR3 is made up of 15 amino acids. For the CDR3, the DNA is TGTGCCAGCAGCGCGAACACAGGGGGCGCAGAGACCCAGTACTTC. Translated, it gives CASSANTGGAETQYF.

The V call is TRBV10-3, the J call TRBJ1-5; a possible D gene is TRBD1 (6 bases). Germline V CDR1 and CDR2: ENHRY, SYGVKD. There are 15 residues in the CDR3. Trimming took 6 bases from V and 3 from J, leaving 15 bases between them. CDR3 sequence (DNA): TGTGCCATCAGCGCGACAGGACAGTACAATCAGCCCCAGCATTTT. It yields the protein CAISATGQYNQPQHF.

The V gene is TRBV9, the J gene TRBJ2-5; tentative D call: TRBD1 (5 bases). This CDR3 region has 14 residues. Trimming removed 0 bases at V and 5 bases at J, with 11 bases between. The germline V gene encodes CDR1 SGDLS and CDR2 YYNGEE. CDR3 amino acids: CASSVGSGLETQYF. The CDR3 coding sequence is TGTGCCAGCAGCGTAGGTTCAGGGTTGGAGACCCAGTACTTC.

The CDR3 reads CASRVGRGHQPQHF. The CDR3 DNA reads TGTGCCAGCAGGGTCGGCCGAGGTCATCAGCCCCAGCATTTT. The chain links TRBV27 to TRBJ1-5; D gene uncertain. V lost 6 bases, J lost 5 bases, and 14 bases lay in between. This CDR3 is 14 amino acids long. Germline CDR1 reads MNHEY; CDR2 reads SMNVEV (reference sequence).

The chain combines TRBV19 with TRBJ1-6; 8 bases fit TRBD1. The V segment lost 7 bases and the J segment 7 bases; nucleotides outside the gene matches: 3. The CDR3 is 13 amino acids. The germline V gene encodes CDR1 LNHDA and CDR2 SQIVND (reference sequence). The CDR3 loop reads CASTDRANSPLHF. The CDR3, as DNA: TGTGCCAGTACGGACAGGGCGAATTCACCCCTCCACTTT.